The 11 T cell receptor beta chains below were found in one sample sequenced in a study of tumor-infiltrating lymphocytes in primary liver carcinoma. TCR beta cDNA was reverse-transcribed from 400 to 500 ng of total RNA. The reaction used a constant-region primer and ProtoScript II reverse transcriptase. Three nested multiplex PCR rounds, a slightly modified ARM-PCR method, built the TCR beta libraries. The study ran its first two PCR rounds for approximately 11 cycles each, using TRBV1-TRBV30 forward primers and a C-beta reverse primer. One entry per CDR3 protein, called by TCRdb with MiXCR from the multiplex PCR reads. The repertoire holds around 81,000 distinct CDR3 sequences, with 71% as singletons. Extraction of RNA together with DNA used about 18-30 mg of unsorted bulk tissue. The sequenced sample was liver tumor tissue from sampling region 4. Subset of the sample: tumor region T4, right-lateral pole. These receptors all come from a woman aged 60-70 years with primary liver carcinoma and hepatitis B virus infection.

About this clonotype: A much larger clonotype is one base distant, so this may be a read error. The chain couples TRBV5-1 to TRBJ1-2; a possible D gene is TRBD1 (5 bases). The CDR3 runs 14 residues. Germline V gene sequence: CDR1 SGHRS, CDR2 YFSETQ. V was trimmed by 2 bases and J by 4 bases, leaving 12 bases between them. This chain's CDR3 is CASSFRDGAYGYTF. The CDR3 nucleotides are TGCGCCAGCAGCTTCAGGGATGGGGCCTATGGCTACACCTTC.

Comment on this clonotype: One junction end does not reproduce the germline sequence, and a read error may be involved. The chain is built from TRBV11-3 and TRBJ1-2; 7 bases are shared with TRBD1. From germline, CDR1 is SGHNT and CDR2 YENEEA. This CDR3 has 13 residues. CDR3 coding DNA: TGTGCCAGCGGCTTGACAGGGAGCTATGGCTACACATTC. This sequence encodes CASGLTGSYGYTF.

Comments on this clonotype: At one boundary the junction diverges from the germline segment, which might be a read error. This chain joins TRBV28 and TRBJ1-3; D perhaps matches TRBD1 (5 bases). The CDR3 covers 19 residues. CDR1 is MDHEN and CDR2 is SYDVKM in the germline V gene. The CDR3 loop reads CASSFRGVRRGGDGYTIYF. The CDR3 nucleotides are TGTGCCAGCAGTTTTCGGGGGGTCCGAAGAGGCGGAGATGGATACACCATATATTTT.

Regarding this clonotype: The conserved phenylalanine or tryptophan is not found at the CDR3 terminus, so this likely reflects a read error. CDR3 nucleotides: TGTGCCAGCAGCCCAGACTCTGGCTCCTACAATAAGCAGTTCCTC. Translating it yields CASSPDSGSYNKQFL. The chain links TRBV28 to TRBJ2-1; D is unclear. The germline CDR1 and CDR2 sequences are MDHEN and SYDVKM. The CDR3 is 15 amino acids.

On this clonotype itself: The junction shows a germline mismatch at one end, possibly a read error. The chain links TRBV5-1 to TRBJ2-2, with a tentative D call TRBD2 (5 bases). The CDR3 runs to 14 residues. The V gene's germline CDR1 is SGHRS and CDR2 YFSETQ. This chain's CDR3 is CAGSTGSGTGELFF. The CDR3 nucleotides read TGCGCCGGCAGCACGGGGTCTGGTACCGGGGAGCTGTTTTTT.

A word on this clonotype: One end of the junction is discordant with germline, which a read error may explain. V is TRBV2 and J is TRBJ2-7; D may be TRBD1 or TRBD2 (5 bases each). Looked up from germline, CDR1 is SNHLY and CDR2 is FYNNEI. The CDR3 length is 12 residues. CDR3 in amino acids: CAISNGAYKQYF. In nucleotides, the CDR3 is TGTGCCATCAGTAACGGGGCCTACAAGCAGTACTTC.

The chain links TRBV11-2 to TRBJ2-7, with D perhaps matching TRBD1 or TRBD2 (6 bases each). Trimming pared 1 base from V and 3 bases from J, leaving 16 bases between. The germline V gene encodes CDR1 SGHAT and CDR2 FQNNGV. The CDR3 sequence is 16 residues long. DNA for the CDR3: TGTGCCAGCAGCTTAGCGCCGGGGGCAGTTGGCTACGAGCAGTACTTC. It codes for CASSLAPGAVGYEQYF.

This clonotype has ten or more counts. V is TRBV6-2 or TRBV6-3 and J is TRBJ2-7; TRBD2 agrees at 7 bases. Trimming took 7 bases from V and 2 from J; bases not matched to a gene: 8. CDR1 and CDR2 (germline): MNHEY, SVGEGT. This CDR3 comprises 14 residues. The CDR3 here is CASTRESIPYEQYF. The CDR3 region has the DNA TGTGCCAGCACGCGGGAGAGTATCCCCTACGAGCAGTACTTC.

About this clonotype itself: The conserved phenylalanine or tryptophan normally closing the CDR3 is absent here, so this likely arose from a read error. The rearrangement uses TRBV11-2 and TRBJ2-4, with a weak D call TRBD1 (6 bases). Looked up from germline, CDR1 is SGHAT and CDR2 is FQNNGV. The CDR3 runs to 15 residues. CDR3 sequence (DNA): TGTACCAGCACCTTAGATGGTTGGGGGCGCGACATTCAGTACTTA. This encodes CTSTLDGWGRDIQYL.

This clonotype was seen ten or more times. One base away lies a much larger clone, so this may be a sequencing read error. The chain combines TRBV10-2 with TRBJ2-7, with D possibly TRBD2 on 6 matching bases. Germline V gene lookup returns CDR1 WSHSY and CDR2 SAAADI. CDR3 length: 15 residues. V shed 2 bases and J shed 3 bases, with 14 bases lying between them. The CDR3 protein is CASSEPGGMVYEQYF. The CDR3 bases are TGCGCCAGCAGTGAGCCGGGCGGGATGGTCTACGAGCAGTACTTC.

The gene calls are TRBV11-2 and TRBJ2-7; D is unresolved. The CDR3 is 15 amino acids. Trimming cost V 0 bases and J 7 bases, with 16 bases left between them. Germline V CDR1 and CDR2: SGHAT, FQNNGV. For the CDR3, the DNA is TGTGCCAGCAGCTTAGAGTCAGGCCATACGTCTGAGCAGTACTTC. Protein sequence: CASSLESGHTSEQYF.